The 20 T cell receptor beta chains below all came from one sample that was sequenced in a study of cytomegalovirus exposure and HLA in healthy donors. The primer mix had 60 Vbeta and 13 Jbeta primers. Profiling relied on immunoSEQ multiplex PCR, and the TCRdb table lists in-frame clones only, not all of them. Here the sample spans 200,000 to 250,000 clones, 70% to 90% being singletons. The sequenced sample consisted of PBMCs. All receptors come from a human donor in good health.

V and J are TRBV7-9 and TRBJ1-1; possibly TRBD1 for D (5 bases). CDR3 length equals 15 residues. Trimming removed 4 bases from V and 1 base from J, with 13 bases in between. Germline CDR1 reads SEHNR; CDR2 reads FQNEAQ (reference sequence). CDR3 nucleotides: TGTGCCAGCAGCTCGCGGGGGACGGCGAACACTGAAGCTTTCTTT. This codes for CASSSRGTANTEAFF. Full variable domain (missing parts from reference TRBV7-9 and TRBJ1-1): DTGVSQNPRHKITKRGQNVTFRCDPISEHNRLYWYRQTLGQGPEFLTYFQNEAQLEKSRLLSDRFSAERPKGSFSTLEIQRTEQGDSAMYLCASSSRGTANTEAFFGQGTRLTVV.

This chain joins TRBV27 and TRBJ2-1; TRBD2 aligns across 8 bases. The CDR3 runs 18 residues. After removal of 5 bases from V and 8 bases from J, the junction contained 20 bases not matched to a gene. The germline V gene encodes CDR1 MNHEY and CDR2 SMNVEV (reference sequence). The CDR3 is CASSQPGLGNLNGDEQFF. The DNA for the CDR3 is TGTGCCAGCAGTCAACCGGGACTAGGAAACTTGAATGGTGATGAGCAGTTCTTC.

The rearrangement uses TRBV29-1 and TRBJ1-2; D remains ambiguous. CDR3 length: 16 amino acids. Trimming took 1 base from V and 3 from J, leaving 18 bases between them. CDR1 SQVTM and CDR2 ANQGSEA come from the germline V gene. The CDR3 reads CSVEGVSNEADYGYTF. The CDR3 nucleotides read TGCAGCGTTGAAGGTGTCTCAAACGAGGCGGACTATGGCTACACCTTC.

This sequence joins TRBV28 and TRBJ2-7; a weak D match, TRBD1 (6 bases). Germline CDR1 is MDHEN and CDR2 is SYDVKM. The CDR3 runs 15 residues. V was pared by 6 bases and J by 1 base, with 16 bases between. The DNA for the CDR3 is TGTGCCAGCAGCCAACCCGGGACACGATCCTACGAGCAGTACTTC. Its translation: CASSQPGTRSYEQYF.

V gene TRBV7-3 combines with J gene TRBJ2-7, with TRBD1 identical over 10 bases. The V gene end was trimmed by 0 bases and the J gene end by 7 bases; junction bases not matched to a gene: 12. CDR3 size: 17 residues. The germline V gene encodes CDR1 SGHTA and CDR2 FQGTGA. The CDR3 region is CASSLTFMGQGNSEQYF. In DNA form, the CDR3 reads TGTGCCAGCAGCTTAACGTTTATGGGACAGGGGAACAGTGAGCAGTACTTC.

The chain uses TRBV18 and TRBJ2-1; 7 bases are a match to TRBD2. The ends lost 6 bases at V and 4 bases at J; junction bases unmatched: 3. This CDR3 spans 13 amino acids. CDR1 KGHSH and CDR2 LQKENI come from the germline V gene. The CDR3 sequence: CASSTSLYNEQFF. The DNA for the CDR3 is TGTGCCAGCTCGACTAGCCTATACAATGAGCAGTTCTTC.

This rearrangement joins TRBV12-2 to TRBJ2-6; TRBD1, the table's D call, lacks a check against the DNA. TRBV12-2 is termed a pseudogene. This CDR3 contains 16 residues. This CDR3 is CASRLVVSSGANVLTF. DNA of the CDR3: TGTGCAAGTCGCTTAGTGGTCAGCTCTGGGGCCAACGTCCTGACTTTC.

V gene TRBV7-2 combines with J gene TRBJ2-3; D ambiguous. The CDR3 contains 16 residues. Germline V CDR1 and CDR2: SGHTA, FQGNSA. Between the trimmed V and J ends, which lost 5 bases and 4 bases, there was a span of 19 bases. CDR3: CASSPIAQSSSDTQYF. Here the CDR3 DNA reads TGTGCCAGCAGCCCAATAGCCCAAAGCAGCTCAGATACGCAGTATTTT.

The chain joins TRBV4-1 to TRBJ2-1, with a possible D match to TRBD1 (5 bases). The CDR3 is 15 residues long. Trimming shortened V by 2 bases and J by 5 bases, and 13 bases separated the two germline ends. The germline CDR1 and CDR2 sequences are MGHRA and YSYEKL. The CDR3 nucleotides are TGCGCCAGCAGCCAATGGGAACAGGCTAACAATGAGCAGTTCTTC. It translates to CASSQWEQANNEQFF.

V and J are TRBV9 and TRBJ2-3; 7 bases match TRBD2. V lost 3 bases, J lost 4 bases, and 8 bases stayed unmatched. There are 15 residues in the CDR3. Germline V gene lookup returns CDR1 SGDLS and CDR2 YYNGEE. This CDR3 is CASSAAGTIADTQYF. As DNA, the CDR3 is TGTGCCAGCAGCGCCGCCGGGACTATCGCAGATACGCAGTATTTT.

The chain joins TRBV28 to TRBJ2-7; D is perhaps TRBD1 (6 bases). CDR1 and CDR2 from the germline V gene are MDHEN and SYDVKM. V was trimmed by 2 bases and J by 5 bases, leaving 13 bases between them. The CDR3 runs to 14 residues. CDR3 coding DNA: TGTGCCAGCAGTTTAAGGCAGGGGCTTAACGAGCAGTACTTC. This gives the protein CASSLRQGLNEQYF.

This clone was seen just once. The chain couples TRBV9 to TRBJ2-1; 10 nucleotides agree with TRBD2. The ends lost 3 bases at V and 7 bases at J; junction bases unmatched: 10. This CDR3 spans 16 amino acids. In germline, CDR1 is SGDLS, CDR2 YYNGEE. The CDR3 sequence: CASSASSGRLGNEQFF. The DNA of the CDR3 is TGTGCCAGCAGCGCCAGTAGCGGGAGGCTGGGGAATGAGCAGTTCTTC.

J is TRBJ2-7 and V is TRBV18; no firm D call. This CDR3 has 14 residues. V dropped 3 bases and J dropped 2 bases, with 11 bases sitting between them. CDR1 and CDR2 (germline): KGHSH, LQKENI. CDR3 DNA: TGTGCCAGCTCACCGGCGGCTATGACCTACGAGCAGTACTTC. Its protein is CASSPAAMTYEQYF.

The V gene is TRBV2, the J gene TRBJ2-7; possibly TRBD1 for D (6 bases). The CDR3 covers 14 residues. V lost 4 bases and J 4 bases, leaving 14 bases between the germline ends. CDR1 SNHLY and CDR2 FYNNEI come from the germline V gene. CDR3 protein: CASSANRVLYEQYF. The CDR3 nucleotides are TGTGCCAGCAGTGCGAACAGGGTATTATACGAGCAGTACTTC.

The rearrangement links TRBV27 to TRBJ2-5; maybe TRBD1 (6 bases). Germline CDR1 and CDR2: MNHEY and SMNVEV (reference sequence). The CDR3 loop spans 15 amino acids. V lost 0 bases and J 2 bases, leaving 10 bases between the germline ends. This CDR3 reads CASSLSGAWQETQYF. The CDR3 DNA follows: TGTGCCAGCAGTTTATCGGGGGCTTGGCAAGAGACCCAGTACTTC.

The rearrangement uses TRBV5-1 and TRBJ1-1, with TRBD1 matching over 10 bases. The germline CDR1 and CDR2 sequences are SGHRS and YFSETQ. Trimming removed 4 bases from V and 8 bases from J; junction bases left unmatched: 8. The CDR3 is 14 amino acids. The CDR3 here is CASSPDRGLPEAFF. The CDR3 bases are TGCGCCAGCAGCCCCGACAGGGGGCTCCCGGAAGCTTTCTTT.

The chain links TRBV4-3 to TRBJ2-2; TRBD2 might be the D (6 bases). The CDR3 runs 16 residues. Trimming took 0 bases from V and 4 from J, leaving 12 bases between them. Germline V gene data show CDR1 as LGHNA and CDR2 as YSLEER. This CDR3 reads CASSQEARAGTGELFF. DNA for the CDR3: TGCGCCAGCAGCCAAGAGGCTAGAGCGGGCACCGGGGAGCTGTTTTTT.

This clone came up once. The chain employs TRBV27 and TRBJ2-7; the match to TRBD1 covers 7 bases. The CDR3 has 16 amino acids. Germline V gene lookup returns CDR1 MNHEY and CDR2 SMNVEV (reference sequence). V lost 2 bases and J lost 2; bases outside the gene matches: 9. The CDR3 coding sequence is TGTGCCAGCAGTTTAGCGCTGGAGACAGGGACCTACGAGCAGTACTTC. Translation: CASSLALETGTYEQYF.

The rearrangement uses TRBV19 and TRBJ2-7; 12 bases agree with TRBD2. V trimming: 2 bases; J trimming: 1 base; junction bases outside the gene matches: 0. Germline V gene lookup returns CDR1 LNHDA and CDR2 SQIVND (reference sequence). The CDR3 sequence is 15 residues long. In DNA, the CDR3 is TGTGCCAGTAGTATAACTAGCGGGAGGTCCTACGAGCAGTACTTC. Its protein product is CASSITSGRSYEQYF.

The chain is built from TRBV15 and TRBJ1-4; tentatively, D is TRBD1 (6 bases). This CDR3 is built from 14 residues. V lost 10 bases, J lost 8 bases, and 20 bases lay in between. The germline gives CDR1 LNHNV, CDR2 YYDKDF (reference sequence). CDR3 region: CANANREGKEKLFF. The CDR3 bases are TGTGCCAACGCGAACAGGGAGGGGAAGGAAAAACTGTTTTTT.